The 17 T cell receptor beta chains reported below all come from one sample, sequenced in a study of blood T cell repertoires in COVID-19. Sequenced by immunoSEQ multiplex PCR; TCRdb stores in-frame clones only, minus some. The table has tens of thousands of clones, around 90% seen once. Sequenced: peripheral blood. Receptors were obtained from a man aged 45-65 years with COVID-19, enrolled during active disease.

The rearrangement joins TRBV12-3 or TRBV12-4 to TRBJ1-1, with TRBD1 as a possible D gene (5 bases). The CDR3 contains 12 residues. The V end was cut by 10 bases, the J end by 1 base, with 10 bases between. CDR3: CANLRGNTEAFF. CDR3 in DNA: TGTGCCAACCTTAGGGGGAACACTGAAGCTTTCTTT.

The chain uses TRBV5-8 and TRBJ1-2; 11 bases line up with TRBD1. CDR3 size: 15 residues. Germline V gene lookup returns CDR1 SGHTS and CDR2 YDEGEE. V shed 0 bases, J shed 4 bases, and the junction held 2 bases outside the gene matches. This chain's CDR3 is CASSLAGQGVYGYTF. The CDR3 DNA follows: TGTGCCAGCAGCTTGGCGGGACAGGGGGTCTATGGCTACACCTTC.

The rearrangement links TRBV18 to TRBJ1-4; a possible D gene is TRBD1 (5 bases). Trimming took off 2 bases at V and 7 bases at J, with 20 bases between the two ends. There are 17 residues in the CDR3. Germline V CDR1 and CDR2: KGHSH, LQKENI. CDR3 sequence: CASSPSTHRVGGEKLFF. Here the CDR3 DNA reads TGTGCCAGCTCACCATCAACGCATAGAGTCGGGGGTGAAAAACTGTTTTTT.

This rearrangement joins TRBV7-2 to TRBJ1-2, with a weak D call TRBD1 (6 bases). Trimming stripped 5 bases from V and 4 bases from J, with 17 bases between. CDR1 and CDR2 (germline): SGHTA, FQGNSA. This CDR3 region has 15 residues. The DNA for the CDR3 is TGTGCCAGCAGCATAACCGGACAGTTCAGCTATGGCTACACCTTC. This encodes CASSITGQFSYGYTF.

In its sample, this clone was seen a few times. This rearrangement joins TRBV10-2 to TRBJ1-5, with a weak D call TRBD1 (5 bases). V gave up 5 bases and J gave up 3 bases, with 11 bases separating them. From germline, CDR1 is WSHSY and CDR2 SAAADI. This CDR3 comprises 14 residues. Here the CDR3 reads CASSSTVNNQPQHF. CDR3 nucleotide sequence: TGCGCCAGCAGTTCGACAGTAAACAATCAGCCCCAGCATTTT.

This sequence joins TRBV5-4 and TRBJ2-1; TRBD2 matches at 7 bases. This CDR3 has 18 amino acids. V lost 0 bases, J lost 1 base, and 10 bases stayed unmatched. The germline CDR1 and CDR2 sequences are SGHNT and YYREEE (reference sequence). The CDR3 loop reads CASSLAFSGVPSYNEQFF. The DNA for the CDR3 is TGTGCCAGCAGCTTGGCCTTCAGCGGGGTGCCTTCCTACAATGAGCAGTTCTTC.

The chain employs TRBV5-4 and TRBJ1-2; weak D call: TRBD1 (6 bases). Looked up from germline, CDR1 is SGHNT and CDR2 is YYREEE (reference sequence). The CDR3 is 13 amino acids. With 4 bases removed from V and 5 bases from J, the gap between germline ends came to 12 bases. The CDR3 reads CASSIPQGYGYTF. The CDR3 DNA sequence: TGTGCCAGCAGCATCCCGCAGGGGTATGGCTACACCTTC.

This clone was found once. The CDR3 bases are TGTGCCAGCAGTGAGGACAGGGTCAATCAGCCCCAGCATTTT. It specifies CASSEDRVNQPQHF. This chain uses TRBV6-1 with TRBJ1-5, with 8 nucleotides matching TRBD1. The junction had 1 base not matched to a gene; V was cut back by 3 bases and J by 3 bases. The CDR3 length is 14 residues. The germline V gene has CDR1 MNHNS and CDR2 SASEGT.

CDR3 sequence: CASSMQDLNNQPQHF. DNA of the CDR3: TGTGCCAGTAGTATGCAGGATCTGAACAATCAGCCCCAGCATTTT. The V and J genes are TRBV19 and TRBJ1-5; D gene unclear. The CDR3 covers 15 residues. In germline, CDR1 is LNHDA, CDR2 SQIVND (reference sequence). V dropped 3 bases and J dropped 3 bases, with 12 bases sitting between them.

CDR3 sequence (DNA): TGCGCCAGCAGCCCTCCCGGGGGTGGCACAGATACGCAGTATTTT. This gives the protein CASSPPGGGTDTQYF. V usage is TRBV5-1 and J usage is TRBJ2-3; tentatively, D is TRBD2 (6 bases). CDR1 and CDR2 from the germline V gene are SGHRS and YFSETQ. Trimming removed 4 bases from V and 1 base from J, with 13 bases in between. The CDR3 runs 15 residues.

This clone occurred once. The gene calls are TRBV4-2 and TRBJ2-7, with D possibly being TRBD1 (6 bases). CDR3 length equals 15 residues. Germline V gives CDR1 LGHNA, CDR2 YNFKEQ. V lost 1 base and J 5 bases, leaving 15 bases between the germline ends. CDR3 coding DNA: TGTGCCAGCAGCCAAGGGACAGTAGGTCGTGACGAGCAGTACTTC. Translated, it gives CASSQGTVGRDEQYF.

J is TRBJ1-5 and V is TRBV4-1; D gene uncertain. Trimming left V 1 base short and J 4 bases short, with 8 bases between. Germline CDR1 MGHRA, CDR2 YSYEKL. The CDR3 runs 14 residues. For the CDR3, the DNA is TGCGCCAGCAGCCAAGTCGGAGAGAATCAGCCCCAGCATTTT. It codes for CASSQVGENQPQHF.

This rearrangement joins TRBV3-1 (or the pseudogene TRBV3-2) to TRBJ1-2, with D possibly TRBD1 on 5 matching bases. V dropped 1 base and J dropped 6 bases, with 12 bases sitting between them. Germline V gene data show CDR1 as LGHDT and CDR2 as YNNKEL (reference sequence). The CDR3 is made up of 14 amino acids. The CDR3 is CASSQAGVHHGYTF. The CDR3 nucleotides are TGTGCCAGCAGCCAAGCGGGGGTTCATCATGGCTACACCTTC.

CDR3 residues: CASSLGVAGGLNTGELFF. Written as DNA, the CDR3 is TGCGCCAGCAGCCTCGGAGTAGCGGGGGGACTGAACACCGGGGAGCTGTTTTTT. This rearrangement joins TRBV5-1 to TRBJ2-2, with 10 nucleotides matching TRBD2. CDR1 is SGHRS, CDR2 YFSETQ, per germline. This CDR3 contains 18 residues. The V segment lost 4 bases and the J segment 1 base; nucleotides outside the gene matches: 10.

The chain joins TRBV30 to TRBJ1-6, with D hard to call. This CDR3 region has 13 residues. With 2 bases removed from V and 7 bases from J, the gap between germline ends came to 9 bases. Germline-derived CDR1 and CDR2 are GTSNPN and SVGIG (reference sequence). The CDR3 bases are TGTGCCTGGAGTTCTACAGCCAATTCACCCCTCCACTTT. It yields the protein CAWSSTANSPLHF.

The chain combines TRBV27 with TRBJ1-1; the D gene is possibly TRBD1 (6 bases). CDR1 is MNHEY, CDR2 SMNVEV, per germline (reference sequence). The CDR3 is 14 residues long. V was pared by 5 bases and J by 0 bases, with 10 bases between. Written as DNA, the CDR3 is TGTGCCAGCAGTCCGGGACATTTGAACACTGAAGCTTTCTTT. This sequence encodes CASSPGHLNTEAFF.

CDR3 nucleotide sequence: TGTGCCAGCAGCGTAGGATCCCTCGGTCAGCCCCAGCATTTT. Amino acids: CASSVGSLGQPQHF. The rearrangement joins TRBV9 to TRBJ1-5, with no clear D. Germline V gives CDR1 SGDLS, CDR2 YYNGEE. The CDR3 consists of 14 residues. V lost 0 bases and J 6 bases, leaving 10 bases between the germline ends. The full variable domain, completed using reference TRBV9 and TRBJ1-5, is DSGVTQTPKHLITATGQRVTLRCSPRSGDLSVYWYQQSLDQGLQFLIQYYNGEERAKGNILERFSAQQFPDLHSELNLSSLELGDSALYFCASSVGSLGQPQHFGDGTRLSIL.